This TCR beta chain was captured by sequencing in a study of cytomegalovirus exposure and HLA in healthy donors (dated by TCRdb to about 2017). For the study in its entirety: In an earlier analysis of 587 of the donors, 250 to 350 Gb of sequence data and approximately 100 million unique TCR beta sequences from about 190 million T cells were reported. About 280 gigabases of sequencing data and roughly 80 million unique TCR sequences made up an early release that covered fewer than 650 HLA-typed donors. Of the approximately 370 genotyped donors, approximately 81% were placed in the genetic ancestry cluster associated with self-reported Caucasian donors. The study aimed to test whether cataloging public T cell receptors could reveal signatures of past pathogen exposure. The study used immunosequencing to profile the T cell repertoires of approximately 690 subjects and linked those repertoires to cytomegalovirus serostatus. Besides the first cohort of 500 to 700 subjects, a separate validation cohort made up of 90 to 150 different subjects was used. The study combined high-throughput TCR immunosequencing, statistical association of individual TCRs with disease status, and machine learning to predict cytomegalovirus infection status. A later analysis re-analyzed previously published TCR beta repertoires from 660 or so donors and added high-resolution HLA genotyping to study TCR occurrence patterns. Rather than drawing on any new phenotypic data, the later analysis identified candidate immune exposures from TCR beta sequences and the way those sequences occurred across donors. An earlier analysis of some 600 of the donors applied high-throughput TCR beta sequencing to assess whether each TCR beta V gene segment acted as functional or pseudogenic. Donor age, sex, ethnicity and CMV serostatus were collected together with the repertoire data. Genome-wide SNP genotypes for about 55% of the roughly 670 donors were used in a later genetic analysis, which treated that subset as a discovery cohort. Every repertoire in the discovery cohort had been generated on one and the same sequencing platform. HLA typing covered class I and class II loci at four-digit resolution. The number of typed donors differed by locus: about 620-640 for A, B, C, DRB1 and DQB1; 500 to 550 for DQA1; around 580 for DPA1; and some 450 for DPB1. A handful of DR-DQ haplotypes were handled as single units for association and clustering because linkage in the cohort was strong. Among some 400 genotyped donors of the cohort, an average of approximately 240,000 unique TCR beta nucleotide sequences was sequenced per donor, of which roughly 17% were non-productive. What the research found in general, with its limitations: Linkage disequilibrium might explain the correlated functional status among segregating V segments, but an unknown experimental factor could not be excluded. V-gene and J-gene trimming of TCR beta chains was associated with a missense DCLRE1C variant in a later genetic analysis, and the association was replicated in an independent cohort. About 15 rarely observed V segments, including chromosome 9 orphons, were excluded from the earlier analysis of about 500 of the donors because counts were too low. In a later analysis, several top co-occurrence clusters were reported to appear linked to parvovirus B19, influenza, CMV and Epstein-Barr virus. In this cohort, only TCR beta chains were sequenced, and detectable features were limited by the absence of alpha or paired-chain data. An earlier analysis of 587 of the donors showed that most TCR beta V segments appeared in productive rearrangements either about 87% or about 30% of the time, which broadly matched IMGT annotations. It was suggested by the authors that the approach could potentially be generalized to other disease states and immunological phenotypes. CMV serostatus was the only immune exposure information available for the cohort. When HLA alleles, especially DR and DQ, strongly co-occurred, TCR associations were difficult to assign to individual alleles. A cluster of highly shared sequence variants was judged likely to represent a technical artifact of the sequencing pipeline. At a false discovery rate of 0.05, a later analysis linked 16,951 TCR beta sequences to specific HLA alleles. Most CMV-associated TCR beta chains appeared to be HLA-restricted in a later analysis, and the HLA associations seemed to be driven largely by CMV exposure. The study gave a list of over 150 TCR beta chains associated with cytomegalovirus. In a later genetic analysis, fewer N-insertions in productive TCRs were reported among donors in an Asian-associated ancestry cluster than the roughly 700-donor mean. HLA typing was unavailable for some donors at each locus, so association tests used only the typed subset. Three of the identified cytomegalovirus-associated TCR beta chains were confirmed in vitro to be specific for cytomegalovirus antigens. While some public TCRs were present in many individuals, most TCR sequences turned up only very rarely across donors. The presence/absence analyses assumed that sequencing depth was roughly uniform across donors, and that assumption may not be true. A further reported finding was that TCR beta sequences accurately predicted the HLA-A and HLA-B alleles for most subjects in the first cohort. Compared with equally common non-associated chains, HLA-associated TCR beta chains in a later analysis were more clonally expanded and had lower generation probabilities. Cytomegalovirus status was reported to be diagnosed by the classifier with high specificity and sensitivity in both the original and validation cohorts. Because the 87-base-pair reads could not distinguish some IMGT-functional V segments, including TRBV6-2 and TRBV6-3, those segments were excluded. In a later analysis, TCR association rates were found to vary across HLA loci, with the most associated TCRs seen for DRB1 alleles and the fewest for HLA-C alleles.

The method behind the library was the immunoSEQ multiplex PCR assay. For the multiplex PCR, a mixture combining 60 forward primers for TCR Vbeta segments and 13 reverse primers for TCR Jbeta segments was used. Amplification of the CDR3 region of rearranged TCR beta genes was performed with a multiplex PCR assay on genomic DNA. On the Illumina HiSeq System, the amplified TCR beta libraries were sequenced as 87-base-pair reads. The authors' pipeline ran thus. A later analysis counted 75 million to 100 million unique TCR beta chains across the 666 repertoires, and approximately 11 million of these chains were shared by at least two donors. A nearest-neighbor algorithm error-corrected the raw reads and collapsed the reads into unique sequences, merging closely related sequences to remove PCR and sequencing errors. Alignment of CDR3 sequences to IMGT reference sequences was used to assign V, D and J gene segments. Each retained sequence needed at least a six-nucleotide match to both a V gene segment and a J gene segment. A rearrangement was called productive if the CDR3 had no stop codons and remained in frame with V and J, and every other rearrangement was called non-productive. Following IMGT convention, CDR3 was defined as the stretch from the second conserved V-encoded cysteine up to the conserved J-encoded phenylalanine. The earlier analysis of 587 of the donors excluded any sequence lacking an unambiguous match to a single V gene segment. An earlier analysis of fewer than 750 of the donors classified V segments as functional when productive rearrangements were above 56.7% and as segregating when the standard deviation between donors was above 5%. A statistical classification framework was built for diagnosing cytomegalovirus status from the catalog of TCR beta chain sequences. In a later analysis, V and J genes were assigned by comparing TCR nucleotide sequences against IMGT/GENE-DB human TR gene sequences. The TCRdist pipeline was used in a later analysis to assign CDR3 sequences and most-parsimonious VDJ recombination scenarios. In a later analysis, each TCR beta chain was defined by its CDR3 amino acid sequence together with its V-gene family, and reads without a unique V-gene family were excluded. A later analysis removed roughly 590 highly shared, low-generation-probability nucleotide sequences to deal with suspected cross-contamination and a sequencing artifact. For each public chain, a later analysis derived a clonal expansion index from normalized ranks of inferred template counts within each repertoire. In a later analysis, generation probabilities were computed using a VDJ recombination model fitted to out-of-frame rearrangements, and the results were checked against IGoR. A later analysis scored TCR-TCR, TCR-HLA and TCR-CMV co-occurrence with hypergeometric tests, applying a repertoire-size bias correction to TCR pairs. A later analysis estimated false discovery rates by permuting HLA or CMV assignments 20 times. In a later analysis, co-occurring TCRs were grouped using DBSCAN, with TCRdist sequence similarity added in when clustering inside HLA-allele-positive subsets. Repertoires with fewer than 30,000 or more than 120,000 public chains, plus five repertoires with anomalous nucleotide sharing, were excluded from co-occurrence clustering. In TCRdb, the immuneACCESS table is reduced to in-frame sequences with V and J assigned. These tables do not hold every clone; where another copy was compared, an unresolved V gene accounts for under half, and the others remain unexplained. The DNA gave D and trimming, while V, J and clone size come from that table. The sample's table covers just under 60,000 clones. The ten largest clones represent 3.5% to 4% of the sample.

Comments on this clone: Its antigen has not been determined.

The cohort consisted of some 730 healthy bone marrow donors. At the time of sampling, every cohort member was nominally healthy, though immune exposures that went unrecorded were likely present. The donor tested CMV seronegative, placing the donor among the 350 to 400 seronegative members of the cohort. A peripheral blood sample was provided by each donor, and peripheral blood mononuclear cells were used for TCR beta sequencing. Genomic DNA was extracted from the blood cell samples with the Qiagen DNeasy Blood Extraction Kit. V drops 4 bases and J drops 5 bases, leaving 14 bases in between. The germline V gene (reference sequence) supplies CDR1 MNHNY and CDR2 SVGAGI. Its CDR3 holds 14 amino acids, cysteine through phenylalanine. CDR3 DNA is the only sequence kept; it has 42 bases, read in frame from the first base.

The chain is assembled from TRBV6-6 and TRBJ1-2, with the D gene too uncertain to name. This receptor was obtained from a male donor in good health and CMV-seronegative. Sequencing used PBMCs. The CDR3 loop reads CASSLGSDIYGYTF. The nucleotide sequence reads TGTGCCAGCAGTTTGGGTAGCGATATATATGGCTACACCTTC.